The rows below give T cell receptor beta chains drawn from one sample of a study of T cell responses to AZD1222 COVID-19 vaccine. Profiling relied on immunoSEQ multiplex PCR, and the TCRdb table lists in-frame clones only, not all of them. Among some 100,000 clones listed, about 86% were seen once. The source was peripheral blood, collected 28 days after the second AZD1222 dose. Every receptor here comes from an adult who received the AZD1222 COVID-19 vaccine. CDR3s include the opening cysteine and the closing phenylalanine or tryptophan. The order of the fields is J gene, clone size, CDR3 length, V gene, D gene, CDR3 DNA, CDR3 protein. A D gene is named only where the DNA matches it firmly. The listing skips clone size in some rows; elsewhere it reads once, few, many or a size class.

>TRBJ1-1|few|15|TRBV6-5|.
TGTGCCAGCGCCGAAGACACAGGGTATTGGGCTGAAGCTTTCTTT
CASAEDTGYWAEAFF
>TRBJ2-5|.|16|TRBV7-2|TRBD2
TGTGCCAGCAGCTTAGGACTAGCGGGGGGCCGGGAGACCCAGTACTTC
CASSLGLAGGRETQYF
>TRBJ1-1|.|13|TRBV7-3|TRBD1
TGTGCCAGCAGCTTCCGACAGGGGGCGGAAGCTTTCTTT
CASSFRQGAEAFF
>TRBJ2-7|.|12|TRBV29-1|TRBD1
TGCAGCGTTAGGGACAGAACCTACGAGCAGTACTTC
CSVRDRTYEQYF
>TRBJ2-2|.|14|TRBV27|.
TGTGCCAGCAGTTTAGGGATAGGGACCGGGGAGCTGTTTTTT
CASSLGIGTGELFF
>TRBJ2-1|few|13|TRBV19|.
TGTGCCAGTATTGGGACAAACTACAATGAGCAGTTCTTC
CASIGTNYNEQFF
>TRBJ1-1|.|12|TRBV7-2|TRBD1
TGTGCCAGCAGCGTTTTACGAGGGGGCGCTTTCTTT
CASSVLRGGAFF
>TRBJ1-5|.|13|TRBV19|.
TGTGCCAGTATTGGGGGTAGCAATCAGCCCCAGCATTTT
CASIGGSNQPQHF
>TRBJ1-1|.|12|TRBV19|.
TGTGCCACTAGAGCAGGGAGGACTGAAGCTTTCTTT
CATRAGRTEAFF
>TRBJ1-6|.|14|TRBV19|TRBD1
TGTGCCAGTAGTACGGGACAGGGGGACAAACCCCTCCACTTT
CASSTGQGDKPLHF
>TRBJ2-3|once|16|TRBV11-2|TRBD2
TGTGCCAGCAGCGCCCTGGGCGGGGGGGCCTCAGATACGCAGTATTTT
CASSALGGGASDTQYF
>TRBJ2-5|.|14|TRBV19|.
TGTGCCAGTAGTATAACAAGGGAGGTGGAGACCCAGTACTTC
CASSITREVETQYF
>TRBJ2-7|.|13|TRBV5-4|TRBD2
TGTGCCAGCAGCTTGTACGGGGGGTACGAGCAGTACTTC
CASSLYGGYEQYF
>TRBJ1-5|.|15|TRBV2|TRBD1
TGTGCCAGCAGCAAGGGGGGACAGGGCGGTCAGCCCCAGCATTTT
CASSKGGQGGQPQHF
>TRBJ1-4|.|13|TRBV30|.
TGTGCCTGGAGTGTAAGGCCCGAAGGAAAACTGTTTTTT
CAWSVRPEGKLFF
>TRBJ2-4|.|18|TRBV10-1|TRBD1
TGCGCCAGCAGTGAGTCACGGGGACCCCCGGGACAGAAAAACATTCAGTACTTC
CASSESRGPPGQKNIQYF
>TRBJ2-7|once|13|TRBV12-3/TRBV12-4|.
TGTGCCAGCAGTTTATCGGGACGCTACGAGCAGTACTTC
CASSLSGRYEQYF
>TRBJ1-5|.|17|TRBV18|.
TGTGCCAGCTCAGTCAGCCTTACCGGGGGAGGGAATCAGCCCCAGCATTTT
CASSVSLTGGGNQPQHF
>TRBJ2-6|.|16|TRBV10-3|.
TGTGCCATCAGTGAGTTGGGGGTAGCTGGGGCCAACGTCCTGACTTTC
CAISELGVAGANVLTF
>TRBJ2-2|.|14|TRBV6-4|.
TGTGCCAGCAGTGAGAAAGGAGTATCCGGGGAGCTGTTTTTT
CASSEKGVSGELFF
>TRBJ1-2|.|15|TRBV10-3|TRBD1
TGTGCCATCAGTGACCAGTTAGAGGGGGCACATGGCTACACCTTC
CAISDQLEGAHGYTF
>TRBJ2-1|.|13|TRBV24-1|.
TGTGCCACCAGTGATTCTGCCCTCGGTGAGCAGTTCTTC
CATSDSALGEQFF
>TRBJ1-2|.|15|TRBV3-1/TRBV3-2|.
TGTGCCAGCAGCCAAGATTGGTGGGGGAGTAATGGCTACACCTTC
CASSQDWWGSNGYTF
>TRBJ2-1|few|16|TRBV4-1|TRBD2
TGCGCCAGCAGCCAACCCACTAGCGGGAGGTACAATGAGCAGTTCTTC
CASSQPTSGRYNEQFF
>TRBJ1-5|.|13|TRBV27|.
TGTGCCAGCAGTCCAACCTCGGGGCAGCCCCAGCATTTT
CASSPTSGQPQHF
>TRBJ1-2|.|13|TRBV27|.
TGTGCCAGCAGTTTTGGCCCCCACAGGGGCTACACCTTC
CASSFGPHRGYTF
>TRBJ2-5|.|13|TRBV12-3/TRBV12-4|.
TGTGCCAGCAGTTTGCAGGGGTGGGAGACCCAGTACTTC
CASSLQGWETQYF
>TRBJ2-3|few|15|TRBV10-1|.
TGCGCCAGCAGTGAGAGCCACAGGGTCTCGGATACGCAGTATTTT
CASSESHRVSDTQYF
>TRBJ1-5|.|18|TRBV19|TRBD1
TGTGCCAGTAGTATCCGGGACAGGGCAGGTGCGGGCAATCAGCCCCAGCATTTT
CASSIRDRAGAGNQPQHF
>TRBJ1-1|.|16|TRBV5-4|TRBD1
TGTGCCAGCAGCCCGGACAGGGGCGTTAGGAACACTGAAGCTTTCTTT
CASSPDRGVRNTEAFF
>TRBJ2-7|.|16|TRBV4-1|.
TGCGCCAGCAGCGCAGTTCTCGTCGCGAAGTCCTACGAGCAGTACTTC
CASSAVLVAKSYEQYF
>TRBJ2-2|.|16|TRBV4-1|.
TGCGCCAGCAGCCAAGCTTGCTTGGGGTGCACCGGGGAGCTGTTTTTT
CASSQACLGCTGELFF
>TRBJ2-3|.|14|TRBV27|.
TGTGCCAGCAGTGCTACCAGGGTTGGAGATACGCAGTATTTT
CASSATRVGDTQYF
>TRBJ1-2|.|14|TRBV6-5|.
TGTGCCAGCAGTTACGATGATACCGGTATGGGCTACACCTTC
CASSYDDTGMGYTF
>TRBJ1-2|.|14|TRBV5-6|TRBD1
TGTGCCAGCAGCTACCGGGGACAGCGGTATGGCTACACCTTC
CASSYRGQRYGYTF
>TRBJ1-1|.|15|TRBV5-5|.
TGTGCCAGCAGCTTGGAACGGCAGTGGGACACTGAAGCTTTCTTT
CASSLERQWDTEAFF
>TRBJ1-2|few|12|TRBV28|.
TGTGCCAGCAGTTCCCACGGAGTATTCTACACCTTC
CASSSHGVFYTF
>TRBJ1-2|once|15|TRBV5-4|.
TGTGCCAGCAGCCCGGACCCCCAAGGGGCCTATGGCTACACCTTC
CASSPDPQGAYGYTF
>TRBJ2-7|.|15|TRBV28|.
TGTGCCAGCAGTTTCGTGACAGGGAGGCTCTACGAGCAGTACTTC
CASSFVTGRLYEQYF
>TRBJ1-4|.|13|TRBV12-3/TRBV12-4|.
TGTGCCAGCAGTTCAGGGCAGTACGAAAAACTGTTTTTT
CASSSGQYEKLFF
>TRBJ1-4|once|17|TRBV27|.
TGTGCCAGCAGTTTATGGGGTGGGAGGGGGACTAATGAAAAACTGTTTTTT
CASSLWGGRGTNEKLFF
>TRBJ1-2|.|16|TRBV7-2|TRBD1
TGTGCCAGCAGCTCCCCCGGGACAGGGGGCGCGAATGGCTACACCTTC
CASSSPGTGGANGYTF
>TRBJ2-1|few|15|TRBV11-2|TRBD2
TGTGCCAGCAGCCCCCGACTAGCGGGAGAGAATGAGCAGTTCTTC
CASSPRLAGENEQFF
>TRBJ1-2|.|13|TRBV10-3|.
TGTGCCATCAGGGGGGCCACGGGCTATGGCTACACCTTC
CAIRGATGYGYTF
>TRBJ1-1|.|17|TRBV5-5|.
TGTGCCAGCAGCCAGGTAGGGAGCAGGGCTGGGAACACTGAAGCTTTCTTT
CASSQVGSRAGNTEAFF
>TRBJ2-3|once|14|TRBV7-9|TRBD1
TGTGCCAGCAGCGACGACAGGGTGGCAGATACGCAGTATTTT
CASSDDRVADTQYF